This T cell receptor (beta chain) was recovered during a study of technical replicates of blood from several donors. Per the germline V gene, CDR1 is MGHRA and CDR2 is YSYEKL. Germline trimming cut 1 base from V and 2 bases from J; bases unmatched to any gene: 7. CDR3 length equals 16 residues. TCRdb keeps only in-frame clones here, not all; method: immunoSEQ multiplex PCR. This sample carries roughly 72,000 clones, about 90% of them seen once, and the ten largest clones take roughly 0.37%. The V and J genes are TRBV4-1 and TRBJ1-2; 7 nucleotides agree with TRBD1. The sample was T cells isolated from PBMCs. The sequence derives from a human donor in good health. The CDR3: CASSQVKTGSNYGYTF. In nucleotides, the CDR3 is TGCGCCAGCAGCCAAGTAAAGACAGGGTCAAACTATGGCTACACCTTC.